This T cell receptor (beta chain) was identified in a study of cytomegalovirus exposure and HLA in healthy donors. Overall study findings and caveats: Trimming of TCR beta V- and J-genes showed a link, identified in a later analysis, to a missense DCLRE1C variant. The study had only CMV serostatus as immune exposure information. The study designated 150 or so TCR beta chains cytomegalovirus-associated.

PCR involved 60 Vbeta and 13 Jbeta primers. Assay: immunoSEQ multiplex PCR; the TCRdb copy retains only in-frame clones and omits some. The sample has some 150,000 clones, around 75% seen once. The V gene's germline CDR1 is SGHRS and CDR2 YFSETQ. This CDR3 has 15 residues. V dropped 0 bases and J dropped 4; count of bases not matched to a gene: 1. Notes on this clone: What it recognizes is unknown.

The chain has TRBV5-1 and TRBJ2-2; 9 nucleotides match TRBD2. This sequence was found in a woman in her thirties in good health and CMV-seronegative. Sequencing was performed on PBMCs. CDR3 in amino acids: CASSLGLAATGELFF. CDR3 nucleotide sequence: TGCGCCAGCAGCTTGGGACTAGCGGCCACCGGGGAGCTGTTTTTT. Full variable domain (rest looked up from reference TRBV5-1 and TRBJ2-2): KAGVTQTPRYLIKTRGQQVTLSCSPISGHRSVSWYQQTPGQGLQFLFEYFSETQRNKGNFPGRFSGRQFSNSRSEMNVSTLELGDSALYLCASSLGLAATGELFFGEGSRLTVL.